This T cell receptor (beta chain) was sequenced for a study of vaccination effects on CD4 cells after COVID-19. TCRdb's copy holds only in-frame clones and misses some; the assay was immunoSEQ multiplex PCR. This table has around 45,000 clones, around 76% appearing once. As regards this clone: Antigen unknown.

After around nine days in culture, the CD4+ T cells were isolated. Half the medium was swapped for IL-2 medium on days 3 and 7. General observations from the study: No early post-infection timepoints were available in the study, which also included few convalescent patients.

Sequencing was performed on CD4+ T cells from PBMCs cultured without peptide, taken before COVID-19 vaccination. This TCR came from a human donor who had a prior SARS-CoV-2 infection.

The CDR3, as DNA: TGTGCCAGCTCACCACCGGGACTAGCGGAGGAGACCCAGTACTTC. This codes for CASSPPGLAEETQYF. The genes are TRBV18 and TRBJ2-5; TRBD2 aligns across 11 bases. The germline V gene encodes CDR1 KGHSH and CDR2 LQKENI. The CDR3 consists of 15 residues. With V trimmed by 0 bases and J by 5 bases, 2 bases remained unmatched.